Here is one T cell receptor beta chain with its context. Its antigen remains unknown. These data originate in a study of post-analysis software for immune sequencing data. Looking at the study overall: Relapsing-remitting, secondary progressive and progressive-relapsing multiple sclerosis were all included among the disease courses.

This CDR3 is built from 14 residues. V shed 6 bases and J 4 bases; nucleotides not matched to a gene: 6. From germline, CDR1 is MNHNS and CDR2 SASEGT. Each TCR beta cDNA library carried unique molecular identifiers. TCRdb recomputed calls from the PCR reads with MiXCR, one row per CDR3 protein. The data contain 450,000 to 650,000 distinct CDR3 sequences, around 47% of them singletons. The study's findings and limits: Those with multiple sclerosis, the patient group, showed significantly lower normalized Chao1 diversity than controls. Patients showed TRBV5-6, TRBV5-1 and TRBV20-1 among a few TRBV segments more frequent than in controls.

Input material: blood. The V call is TRBV6-1, the J call TRBJ2-5; 9 bases line up with TRBD2. The receptor was derived from a girl aged 10 to 17 with multiple sclerosis. The CDR3 nucleotides are TGTGCCAGCAGGAAGAGCGGGGGGCGAGAGACCCAGTACTTC. This gives the protein CASRKSGGRETQYF.